What follows describes a single T cell receptor (beta chain). The data belong to a study of blood T cell repertoires in COVID-19. Libraries were prepared by immunoSEQ multiplex PCR; TCRdb keeps only in-frame clonotypes and omits some of them. The sample has approximately 440,000 clones, roughly 87% seen once; the top ten hold roughly 0.7%. The CDR3 runs to 15 residues. CDR1 is KGHDR and CDR2 is SFDVKD in the germline V gene. V was pared by 4 bases and J by 7 bases, with 16 bases between. The sequenced material came from PBMCs or T cells enriched from blood (not recorded which). The TCR sequence derives from a woman between 18 and 29 years old who had recovered from COVID-19. The chain has TRBV24-1 and TRBJ2-1, with unresolved D. The CDR3 DNA reads as TGTGCCACCAGTGAGTCTATGGCAGACGGGAATGAGCAGTTCTTC. Amino acid sequence: CATSESMADGNEQFF.